The 30 T cell receptor beta chains reported below all come from one sample, sequenced in a study of vaccination effects on CD4 cells after COVID-19. What these receptors recognize is not known. Sequencing was performed with immunoSEQ multiplex PCR; in TCRdb, only in-frame clones are kept and a portion is missing. The sample shows about 66,000 clones, 70% to 85% of them seen only once. Once cultured for roughly 10 days, the cells underwent separation to obtain CD4+ T cells. Participants were given two doses of BNT162b2 or mRNA-1273 vaccine. The starting material was CD4+ T cells from PBMCs cultured without peptide, obtained after COVID-19 vaccination. The receptor source for this set is a human donor who received a COVID-19 vaccine.

CDR3: CASRGGQGWTEAFF. In nucleotides, the CDR3 is TGTGCCAGCAGGGGCGGACAGGGTTGGACTGAAGCTTTCTTT. The rearrangement links TRBV28 to TRBJ1-1; 8 bases line up with TRBD1. Germline CDR1 MDHEN, CDR2 SYDVKM. The CDR3 is made up of 14 amino acids. The V segment lost 6 bases and the J segment 5 bases; nucleotides outside the gene matches: 8.

This chain uses TRBV10-2 with TRBJ1-6, with a tentative D call TRBD1 (5 bases). Between the trimmed V and J ends, which lost 0 bases and 5 bases, there was a span of 11 bases. The germline V gene encodes CDR1 WSHSY and CDR2 SAAADI. CDR3 length: 16 amino acids. Here the CDR3 reads CASSESSGRDNSPLHF. Written as DNA, the CDR3 is TGCGCCAGCAGTGAGTCGAGCGGCAGGGATAATTCACCCCTCCACTTT.

The chain joins TRBV7-9 to TRBJ2-3; D gene uncertain. V was cut by 3 bases and J by 3 bases, with 7 bases left in between. The germline V gene encodes CDR1 SEHNR and CDR2 FQNEAQ (reference sequence). The CDR3 consists of 13 residues. The CDR3 sequence is CASSFLGTDTQYF. The CDR3 coding sequence is TGTGCCAGCAGCTTTTTGGGGACAGATACGCAGTATTTT.

The V call is TRBV5-8, the J call TRBJ1-5; TRBD1 is a possible D gene (5 bases). V gave up 4 bases and J gave up 0 bases, with 11 bases separating them. The CDR3 runs 15 residues. Per germline, CDR1 SGHTS and CDR2 YDEGEE. This CDR3 is CASSMGRYSNQPQHF. In DNA, the CDR3 is TGTGCCAGCAGCATGGGACGATATAGCAATCAGCCCCAGCATTTT.

This clone was seen a single time. The genes are TRBV2 and TRBJ1-5, with 8 bases lining up with TRBD1. With 5 bases clipped from V and 4 bases from J, the junction kept 7 bases outside the gene matches. The germline CDR1 and CDR2 sequences are SNHLY and FYNNEI. This CDR3 region has 15 residues. The CDR3 region is CASSFGTGANQPQHF. In DNA form, the CDR3 reads TGTGCCAGCAGTTTTGGGACAGGAGCGAATCAGCCCCAGCATTTT.

Here the CDR3 DNA reads TGTGCCAGCAGCTCGCGACTTGGAGCGGGGGGAGAGACCCAGTACTTC. Translation: CASSSRLGAGGETQYF. J is TRBJ2-5 and V is TRBV9; TRBD2 aligns across 9 bases. The CDR3 spans 16 residues. Germline CDR1 and CDR2: SGDLS and YYNGEE. The ends lost 4 bases at V and 4 bases at J; junction bases unmatched: 11.

This chain links TRBV19 with TRBJ2-1; the D gene is possibly TRBD1 (6 bases). With 7 bases removed from V and 9 bases from J, the gap between germline ends came to 22 bases. CDR1 is LNHDA and CDR2 is SQIVND in the germline V gene (reference sequence). The CDR3 totals 15 residues. The CDR3 reads CASTARQVRAGEQFF. CDR3 sequence (DNA): TGTGCCAGTACCGCTCGACAGGTCAGGGCAGGTGAGCAGTTCTTC.

The chain joins TRBV11-3 to TRBJ2-5; maybe TRBD2 (6 bases). Germline V gives CDR1 SGHNT, CDR2 YENEEA. V was trimmed by 1 base and J by 4 bases, leaving 13 bases between them. The CDR3 contains 15 residues. CDR3 protein: CASSLAFGGIETQYF. The DNA for the CDR3 is TGTGCCAGCAGCTTAGCGTTCGGGGGAATAGAGACCCAGTACTTC.

This chain joins TRBV7-3 and TRBJ2-1; 8 bases are shared with TRBD1. This CDR3 comprises 15 residues. Germline-derived CDR1 and CDR2 are SGHTA and FQGTGA. The ends lost 3 bases at V and 7 bases at J; junction bases unmatched: 8. Here the CDR3 reads CASSFTQGAGNEQFF. CDR3 in DNA: TGTGCCAGCAGCTTTACTCAGGGGGCGGGAAATGAGCAGTTCTTC.

Comment on this clone: An end of the junction differs from the germline gene, which may be a read error. This chain uses TRBV7-6 with TRBJ2-1; D perhaps matches TRBD2 (5 bases). This CDR3 comprises 14 residues. Germline assignment: CDR1 SGHVS and CDR2 FNYEAQ. CDR3 nucleotide sequence: TGTGCCAGCAGCCTAGCAGTCAGCTACAATGAGCAGTTCTTC. Residues: CASSLAVSYNEQFF.

The CDR3 DNA sequence: TGCGCCAGCAGCCCCGGGGGAGTAACAGATACGCAGTATTTT. Translating it yields CASSPGGVTDTQYF. The chain recombines TRBV4-3 with TRBJ2-3; perhaps TRBD2 as D (6 bases). CDR1 is LGHNA and CDR2 is YSLEER in the germline V gene. The CDR3 extends over 14 amino acids. Trimming removed 4 bases at V and 3 bases at J, with 11 bases between.

The V and J genes are TRBV28 and TRBJ2-5, with D perhaps matching TRBD1 (6 bases). The CDR3 loop spans 15 amino acids. Germline V gene data show CDR1 as MDHEN and CDR2 as SYDVKM. Trimming took 5 bases from V and 2 from J, leaving 15 bases between them. The CDR3 DNA reads TGTGCCAGCAGTCCGTTAGGGCAGGGGCAAGAGACCCAGTACTTC. The encoded protein is CASSPLGQGQETQYF. Together with reference TRBV28 and TRBJ2-5, the CDR3 gives the full variable domain: DVKVTQSSRYLVKRTGEKVFLECVQDMDHENMFWYRQDPGLGLRLIYFSYDVKMKEKGDIPEGYSVSREKKERFSLILESASTNQTSMYLCASSPLGQGQETQYFGPGTRLLVL.

The table lists this clone with a count of one. This chain links TRBV28 with TRBJ2-1; D not resolved. V was shortened by 6 bases and J by 0 bases, with 12 bases between the two germline ends. The germline gives CDR1 MDHEN, CDR2 SYDVKM. CDR3 length: 15 residues. In DNA, the CDR3 is TGTGCCAGCAGGCGCGGCGCGAGCTCCTACAATGAGCAGTTCTTC. It is translated as CASRRGASSYNEQFF.

CDR3 loop: CASSKDRSNQPQHF. The CDR3 DNA reads as TGTGCCAGCAGTAAGGACAGAAGCAATCAGCCCCAGCATTTT. This chain connects TRBV2 to TRBJ1-5, with a tentative D call TRBD1 (6 bases). Trimming pared 5 bases from V and 1 base from J, leaving 9 bases between. This CDR3 region has 14 residues. Per the germline V gene, CDR1 is SNHLY and CDR2 is FYNNEI.

The CDR3 region has the DNA TGTGCCAGCAGTGAAGGGACTTCCCAAGTGGGCTATGGCTACACCTTC. It translates to CASSEGTSQVGYGYTF. The chain couples TRBV2 to TRBJ1-2; D uncertain. V was pared by 1 base and J by 4 bases, with 16 bases between. This CDR3 comprises 16 residues. The germline gives CDR1 SNHLY, CDR2 FYNNEI.

A few counts support this clone. This chain's CDR3 is CAWSGGGLKYGYTF. The CDR3 DNA reads as TGTGCCTGGAGTGGTGGAGGGTTGAAGTATGGCTACACCTTC. The chain joins TRBV30 to TRBJ1-2, with D hard to call. The V and J ends lost 1 base and 5 bases respectively, with 14 bases between them. From germline, CDR1 is GTSNPN and CDR2 SVGIG (reference sequence). This CDR3 is built from 14 residues. The whole variable domain, remainder taken from reference TRBV30 and TRBJ1-2, is SQTIHQWPATLVQPVGSPLSLECTVEGTSNPNLYWYRQAAGRGLQLLFYSVGIGQISSEVPQNLSASRPQDRQFILSSKKLLLSDSGFYLCAWSGGGLKYGYTFGSGTRLTVV.

The chain has TRBV9 and TRBJ2-7; D remains unclear. With 4 bases removed from V and 6 bases from J, the gap between germline ends came to 14 bases. The CDR3 has 13 residues. The V gene's germline CDR1 is SGDLS and CDR2 YYNGEE. The CDR3 reads CASSLHPSSEQYV. The DNA for the CDR3 is TGTGCCAGCAGCTTACACCCGAGTTCCGAGCAGTACGTC.

V gene TRBV14 combines with J gene TRBJ2-3, with 10 bases identical to TRBD1. Germline V CDR1 and CDR2: SGHDN, FVKESK. The CDR3 is made up of 20 amino acids. After removal of 3 bases from V and 2 bases from J, the junction contained 17 bases not matched to a gene. The CDR3 DNA is TGTGCCAGCAGCCAGTTAGGACAGGGGGAATGGGCCGCACACACAGATACGCAGTATTTT. This encodes CASSQLGQGEWAAHTDTQYF.

This clone has a handful of counts. The chain is built from TRBV27 and TRBJ1-5; TRBD1 might be the D (6 bases). This CDR3 is built from 14 residues. Per germline, CDR1 MNHEY and CDR2 SMNVEV (reference sequence). Trimming took 10 bases from V and 4 from J, leaving 17 bases between them. The CDR3 reads CATRSRTANQPQHF. The CDR3 DNA is TGTGCCACCCGATCTCGGACAGCGAATCAGCCCCAGCATTTT.

The J gene is TRBJ1-4, the V gene TRBV9, with a tentative D call TRBD1 (5 bases). This CDR3 region has 13 residues. V lost 0 bases, J lost 7 bases, and 7 bases lay in between. From germline, CDR1 is SGDLS and CDR2 YYNGEE. The CDR3 loop is CASSVAGSEKLFF. The CDR3 coding sequence is TGTGCCAGCAGCGTAGCAGGGTCTGAAAAACTGTTTTTT.

The chain recombines TRBV30 with TRBJ1-4; tentative D call: TRBD1 (5 bases). The CDR3 loop spans 15 amino acids. Germline values: CDR1 GTSNPN, CDR2 SVGIG (reference sequence). Trimming left V 3 bases short and J 7 bases short, with 18 bases between. This chain's CDR3 is CAWRRPWGPGEKLFF. DNA of the CDR3: TGTGCCTGGAGGAGACCATGGGGACCGGGTGAAAAACTGTTTTTT.

The chain links TRBV6-5 to TRBJ2-3; D is possibly TRBD1 or TRBD2 (7 bases each). This CDR3 is built from 15 residues. Per germline, CDR1 MNHEY and CDR2 SVGAGI. V lost 6 bases and J lost 2, with 15 bases in between. CDR3 in amino acids: CASRGGTANTDTQYF. CDR3 sequence (DNA): TGTGCCAGCAGGGGAGGGACAGCCAACACAGATACGCAGTATTTT.

This rearrangement joins TRBV6-2 or TRBV6-3 to TRBJ1-2; 9 bases map to TRBD1. The germline gives CDR1 MNHEY, CDR2 SVGEGT. CDR3 size: 15 residues. J gave up 3 bases and V 0 bases, and 2 bases lay outside the gene matches. CDR3 sequence reads: CASSYSRTGDYGYTF. The DNA of the CDR3 is TGTGCCAGCAGTTACTCGAGGACAGGGGACTATGGCTACACCTTC.

V gene TRBV30 combines with J gene TRBJ1-4; a possible D gene is TRBD1 (6 bases). Germline V gene sequence: CDR1 GTSNPN, CDR2 SVGIG (reference sequence). Deletions cut 0 bases from V and 2 bases from J, with 7 bases between. The CDR3 covers 14 residues. The CDR3 loop is CAWSVDRTNEKLFF. DNA of the CDR3: TGTGCCTGGAGTGTCGACAGGACTAATGAAAAACTGTTTTTT.

The genes are TRBV9 and TRBJ2-6; unclear D gene. V lost 6 bases to trimming and J lost 1 base, with 5 bases between them. CDR1 and CDR2 from the germline V gene are SGDLS and YYNGEE. The CDR3 contains 13 residues. The CDR3 reads CASMQSGANVLTF. CDR3 nucleotide sequence: TGTGCCAGCATGCAGTCTGGGGCCAACGTCCTGACTTTC.

The V call is TRBV24-1, the J call TRBJ2-7; the D is unclear. V was shortened by 5 bases and J by 3 bases, with 13 bases between the two germline ends. This CDR3 contains 14 residues. Germline CDR1 KGHDR, CDR2 SFDVKD. CDR3 protein: CATSAHSGNYEQYV. In DNA, the CDR3 is TGTGCCACCAGTGCCCACTCGGGTAACTACGAGCAGTACGTC.

This chain uses TRBV6-1 with TRBJ2-7; D is possibly TRBD1 (7 bases). The CDR3 contains 16 residues. Per the germline V gene, CDR1 is MNHNS and CDR2 is SASEGT. V lost 0 bases, J lost 2 bases, and 14 bases lay in between. The CDR3 loop is CASSEAWRDRPYEQYV. The CDR3 DNA reads TGTGCCAGCAGTGAAGCGTGGCGGGACAGACCCTACGAGCAGTACGTC.

This chain links TRBV5-1 with TRBJ2-3; 7 nucleotides align to TRBD2. There are 14 residues in the CDR3. Germline V gene lookup returns CDR1 SGHRS and CDR2 YFSETQ. Germline trimming cut 4 bases from V and 2 bases from J; bases unmatched to any gene: 4. As DNA, the CDR3 is TGCGCCAGCAGCGTGGGACTACCCACAGATACGCAGTATTTT. It yields the protein CASSVGLPTDTQYF.

V gene TRBV24-1 combines with J gene TRBJ2-5, with 10 bases matching TRBD2. This CDR3 is 18 amino acids long. V lost 1 base and J lost 3; bases outside the gene matches: 10. Looked up from germline, CDR1 is KGHDR and CDR2 is SFDVKD. CDR3 DNA: TGTGCCACCAGTGATTTTGGGCTAGCGGGGGCCGCGGAAGAGACCCAGTACTTC. Its translation is CATSDFGLAGAAEETQYF.

The chain recombines TRBV10-2 with TRBJ2-7, with 8 bases aligning to TRBD2. Per the germline V gene, CDR1 is WSHSY and CDR2 is SAAADI. The CDR3 is 14 residues long. V gave up 8 bases and J gave up 1 base; unmatched junction bases: 7. The CDR3 region has the DNA TGCGCCAGCCGGGAGGGAGGGACTTCCTACGAGCAGTACGTC. Protein product: CASREGGTSYEQYV.